The T cell receptor (beta chain) under discussion was sequenced for a study of cytomegalovirus exposure and HLA in healthy donors. Study-wide results and caveats: The classifier was said to identify cytomegalovirus status with high specificity and sensitivity. The study designated some 180 TCR beta chains cytomegalovirus-associated.

As regards this clone: What it binds is not known.

The data were produced by immunoSEQ multiplex PCR, yet TCRdb's version contains in-frame clones alone and is incomplete. The sample contains 82,000 or so clones, 95% of which appear only once. This CDR3 has 15 residues. The germline V gene encodes CDR1 LNHDA and CDR2 SQIVND (reference sequence). V dropped 8 bases and J dropped 0 bases, with 16 bases sitting between them. This sequence originates from a woman under 30 in good health and CMV-seronegative. J is TRBJ2-5 and V is TRBV19, with TRBD2 as a possible D gene (6 bases). The specimen was PBMCs. As DNA, the CDR3 is TGTGCCAGTGTCCCTAGGGCGGGACACCAAGAGACCCAGTACTTC. Protein: CASVPRAGHQETQYF.